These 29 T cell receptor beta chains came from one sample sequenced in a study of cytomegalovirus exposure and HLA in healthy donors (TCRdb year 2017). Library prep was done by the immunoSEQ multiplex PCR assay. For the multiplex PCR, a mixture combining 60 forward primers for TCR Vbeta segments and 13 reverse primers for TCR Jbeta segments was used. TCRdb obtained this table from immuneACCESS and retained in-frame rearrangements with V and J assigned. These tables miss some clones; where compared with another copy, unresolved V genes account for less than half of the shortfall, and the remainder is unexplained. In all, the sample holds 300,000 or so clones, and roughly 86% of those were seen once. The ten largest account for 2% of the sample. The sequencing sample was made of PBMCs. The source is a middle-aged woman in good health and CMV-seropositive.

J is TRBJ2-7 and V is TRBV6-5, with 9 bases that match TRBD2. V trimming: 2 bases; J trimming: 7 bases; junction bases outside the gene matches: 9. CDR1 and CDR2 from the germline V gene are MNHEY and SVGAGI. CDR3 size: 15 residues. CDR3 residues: CASSYELAGAGEQYF. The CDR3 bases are TGTGCCAGCAGTTACGAATTAGCGGGAGCGGGGGAGCAGTACTTC.

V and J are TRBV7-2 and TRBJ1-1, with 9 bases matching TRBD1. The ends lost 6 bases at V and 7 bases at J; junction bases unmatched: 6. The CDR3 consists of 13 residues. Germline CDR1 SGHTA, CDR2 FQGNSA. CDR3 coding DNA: TGTGCCAGCAGAGAGACAGGGGGGAATGAAGCTTTCTTT. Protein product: CASRETGGNEAFF.

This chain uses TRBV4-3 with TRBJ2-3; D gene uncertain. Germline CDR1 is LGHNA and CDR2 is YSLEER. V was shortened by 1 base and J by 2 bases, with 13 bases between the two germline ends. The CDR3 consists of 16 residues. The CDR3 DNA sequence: TGCGCCAGCAGCCAAGGGGCCGCCCGGCCCACAGATACGCAGTATTTT. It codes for CASSQGAARPTDTQYF.

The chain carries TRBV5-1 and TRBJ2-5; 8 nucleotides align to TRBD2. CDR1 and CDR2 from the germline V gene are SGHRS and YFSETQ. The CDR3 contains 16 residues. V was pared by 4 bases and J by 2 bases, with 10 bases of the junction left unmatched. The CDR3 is CASSLLGSGVQETQYF. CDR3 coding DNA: TGCGCCAGCAGCCTACTTGGTAGCGGGGTACAAGAGACCCAGTACTTC.

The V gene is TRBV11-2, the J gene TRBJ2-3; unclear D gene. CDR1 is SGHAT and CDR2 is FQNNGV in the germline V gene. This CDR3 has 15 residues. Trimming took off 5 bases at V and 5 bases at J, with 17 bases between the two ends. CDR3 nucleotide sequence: TGTGCCAGCAGCCCGATTGCCTGGGCCGGAGATACGCAGTATTTT. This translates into CASSPIAWAGDTQYF. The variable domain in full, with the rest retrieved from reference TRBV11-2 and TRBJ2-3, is EAGVAQSPRYKIIEKRQSVAFWCNPISGHATLYWYQQILGQGPKLLIQFQNNGVVDDSQLPKDRFSAERLKGVDSTLKIQPAKLEDSAVYLCASSPIAWAGDTQYFGPGTRLTVL.

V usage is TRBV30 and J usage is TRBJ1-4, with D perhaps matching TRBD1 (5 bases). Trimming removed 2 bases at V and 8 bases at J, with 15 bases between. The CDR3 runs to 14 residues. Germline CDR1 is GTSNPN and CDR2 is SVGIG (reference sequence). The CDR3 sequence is CAWSPFVRGEKLFF. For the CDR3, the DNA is TGTGCCTGGAGTCCGTTTGTAAGGGGCGAAAAACTGTTTTTT.

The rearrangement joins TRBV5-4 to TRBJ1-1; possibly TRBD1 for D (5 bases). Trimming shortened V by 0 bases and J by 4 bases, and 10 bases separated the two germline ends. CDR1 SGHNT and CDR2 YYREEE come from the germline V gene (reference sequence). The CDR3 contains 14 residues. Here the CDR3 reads CASSLGGPGTEAFF. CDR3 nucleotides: TGTGCCAGCAGCTTGGGGGGCCCGGGCACTGAAGCTTTCTTT.

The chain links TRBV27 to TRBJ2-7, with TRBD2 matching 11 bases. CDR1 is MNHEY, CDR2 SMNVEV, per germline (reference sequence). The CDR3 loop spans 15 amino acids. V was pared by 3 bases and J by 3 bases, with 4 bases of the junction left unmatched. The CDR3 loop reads CASSLDSGRVYEQYF. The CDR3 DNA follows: TGTGCCAGCAGTTTGGATAGCGGGAGGGTCTACGAGCAGTACTTC.

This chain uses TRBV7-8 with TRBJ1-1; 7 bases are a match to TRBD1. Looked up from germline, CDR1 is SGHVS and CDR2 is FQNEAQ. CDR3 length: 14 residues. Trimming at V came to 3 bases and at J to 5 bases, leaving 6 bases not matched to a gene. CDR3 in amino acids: CASSLAGTVTEAFF. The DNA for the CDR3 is TGTGCCAGCAGCTTGGCCGGGACAGTTACTGAAGCTTTCTTT.

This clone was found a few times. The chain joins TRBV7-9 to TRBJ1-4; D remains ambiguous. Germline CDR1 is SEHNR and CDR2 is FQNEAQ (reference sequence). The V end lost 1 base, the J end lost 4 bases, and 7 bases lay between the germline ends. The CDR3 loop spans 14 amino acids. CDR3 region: CASSLGADNEKLFF. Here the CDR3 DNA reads TGTGCCAGCAGCTTAGGGGCAGATAATGAAAAACTGTTTTTT.

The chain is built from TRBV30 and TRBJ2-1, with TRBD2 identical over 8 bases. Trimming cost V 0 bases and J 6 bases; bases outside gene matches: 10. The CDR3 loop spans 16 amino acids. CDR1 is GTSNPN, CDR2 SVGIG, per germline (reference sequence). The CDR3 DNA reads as TGTGCCTGGAGTGTGGGACTAGTAGGGGGGCCCAATGAGCAGTTCTTC. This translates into CAWSVGLVGGPNEQFF.

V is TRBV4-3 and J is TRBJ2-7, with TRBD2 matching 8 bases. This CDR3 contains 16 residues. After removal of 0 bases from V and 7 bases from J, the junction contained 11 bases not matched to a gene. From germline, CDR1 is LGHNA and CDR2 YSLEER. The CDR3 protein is CASSQEVAAGEGEQYF. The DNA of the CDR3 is TGCGCCAGCAGCCAAGAAGTCGCAGCGGGAGAGGGGGAGCAGTACTTC.

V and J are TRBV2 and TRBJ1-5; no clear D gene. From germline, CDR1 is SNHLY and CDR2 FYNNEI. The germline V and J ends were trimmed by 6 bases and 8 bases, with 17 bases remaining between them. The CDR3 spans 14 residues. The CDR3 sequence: CASRKDGPGEPQHF. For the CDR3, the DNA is TGTGCCAGCAGAAAGGACGGTCCCGGGGAGCCCCAGCATTTT.

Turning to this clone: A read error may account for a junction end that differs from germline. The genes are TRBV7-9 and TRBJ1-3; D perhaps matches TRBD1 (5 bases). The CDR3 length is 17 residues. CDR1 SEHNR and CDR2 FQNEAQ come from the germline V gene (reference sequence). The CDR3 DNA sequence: TGTTCCAGCAGCGGAATGGGACTCCGGTCGTCGGGAAACACCATATATTTT. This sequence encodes CSSSGMGLRSSGNTIYF.

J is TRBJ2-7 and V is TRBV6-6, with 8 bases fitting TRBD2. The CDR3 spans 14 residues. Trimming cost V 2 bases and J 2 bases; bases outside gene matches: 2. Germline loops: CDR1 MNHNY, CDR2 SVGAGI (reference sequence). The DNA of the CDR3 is TGTGCCAGCAGTTACGAAGCGGGGGCCTACGAGCAGTACTTC. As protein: CASSYEAGAYEQYF.

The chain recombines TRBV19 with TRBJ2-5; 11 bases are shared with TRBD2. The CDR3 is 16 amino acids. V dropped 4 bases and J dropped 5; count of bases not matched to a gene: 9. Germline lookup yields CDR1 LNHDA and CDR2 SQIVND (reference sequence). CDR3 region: CASSTGLADPRETQYF. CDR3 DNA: TGTGCCAGTAGTACGGGACTAGCGGACCCCCGTGAGACCCAGTACTTC.

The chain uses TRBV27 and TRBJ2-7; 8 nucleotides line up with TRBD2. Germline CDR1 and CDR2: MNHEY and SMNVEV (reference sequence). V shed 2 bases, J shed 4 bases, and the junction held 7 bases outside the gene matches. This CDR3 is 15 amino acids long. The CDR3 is CASSLRAGVLYEQYF. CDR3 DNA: TGTGCCAGCAGTTTACGAGCGGGAGTATTATACGAGCAGTACTTC.

For the CDR3, the DNA is TGTGCCAGCAGTTTGTCACAGTACAATGAGCAGTTCTTC. As protein: CASSLSQYNEQFF. The chain employs TRBV28 and TRBJ2-1; no reliable D call. CDR1 and CDR2 from the germline V gene are MDHEN and SYDVKM. V was pared by 3 bases and J by 4 bases, with 7 bases between. The CDR3 covers 13 residues.

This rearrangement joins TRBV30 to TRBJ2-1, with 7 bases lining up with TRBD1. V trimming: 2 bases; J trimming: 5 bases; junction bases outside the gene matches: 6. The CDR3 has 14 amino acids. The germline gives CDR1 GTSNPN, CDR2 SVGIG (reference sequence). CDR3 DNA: TGTGCCTGGAGTACTCAACAGGGGCACAATGAGCAGTTCTTC. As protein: CAWSTQQGHNEQFF.

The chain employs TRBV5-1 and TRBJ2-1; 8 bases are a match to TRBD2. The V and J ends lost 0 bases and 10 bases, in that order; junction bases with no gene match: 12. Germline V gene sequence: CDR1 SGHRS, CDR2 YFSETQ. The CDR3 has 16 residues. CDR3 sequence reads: CASSLAPSGSTGEQFF. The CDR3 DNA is TGCGCCAGCAGCTTGGCCCCTAGCGGGTCTACCGGGGAGCAGTTCTTC. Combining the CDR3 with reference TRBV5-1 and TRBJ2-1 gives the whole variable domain KAGVTQTPRYLIKTRGQQVTLSCSPISGHRSVSWYQQTPGQGLQFLFEYFSETQRNKGNFPGRFSGRQFSNSRSEMNVSTLELGDSALYLCASSLAPSGSTGEQFFGPGTRLTVL.

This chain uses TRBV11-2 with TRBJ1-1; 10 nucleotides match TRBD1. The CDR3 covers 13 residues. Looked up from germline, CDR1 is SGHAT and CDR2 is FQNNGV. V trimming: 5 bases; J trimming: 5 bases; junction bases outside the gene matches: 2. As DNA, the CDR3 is TGTGCCAGCAGCCCGGACAGGGGGACTGAAGCTTTCTTT. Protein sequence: CASSPDRGTEAFF.

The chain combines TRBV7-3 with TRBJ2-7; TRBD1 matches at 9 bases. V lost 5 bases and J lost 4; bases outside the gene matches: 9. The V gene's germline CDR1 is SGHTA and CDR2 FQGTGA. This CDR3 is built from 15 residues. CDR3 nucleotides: TGTGCCAGCAGCACCGGGGGGACAGGGCGATACGAGCAGTACTTC. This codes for CASSTGGTGRYEQYF.

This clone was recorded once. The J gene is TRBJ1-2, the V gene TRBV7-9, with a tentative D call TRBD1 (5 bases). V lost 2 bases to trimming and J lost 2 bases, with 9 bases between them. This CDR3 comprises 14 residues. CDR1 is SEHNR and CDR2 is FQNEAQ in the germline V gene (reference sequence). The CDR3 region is CASSLQAGNYGYTF. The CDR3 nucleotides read TGTGCCAGCAGCTTACAGGCAGGGAACTATGGCTACACCTTC.

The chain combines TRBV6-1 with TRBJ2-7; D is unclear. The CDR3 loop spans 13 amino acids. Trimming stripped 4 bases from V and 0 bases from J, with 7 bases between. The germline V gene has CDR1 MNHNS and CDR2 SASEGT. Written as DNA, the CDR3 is TGTGCCAGCAGTGTCGAGGTCTCCTACGAGCAGTACTTC. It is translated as CASSVEVSYEQYF.

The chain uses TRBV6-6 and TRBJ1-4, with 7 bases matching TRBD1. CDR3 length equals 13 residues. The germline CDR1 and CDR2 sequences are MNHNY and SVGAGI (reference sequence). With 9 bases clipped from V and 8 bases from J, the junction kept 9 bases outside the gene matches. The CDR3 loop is CARYRGWREKLFF. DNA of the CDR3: TGTGCCAGGTACAGGGGATGGAGAGAAAAACTGTTTTTT.

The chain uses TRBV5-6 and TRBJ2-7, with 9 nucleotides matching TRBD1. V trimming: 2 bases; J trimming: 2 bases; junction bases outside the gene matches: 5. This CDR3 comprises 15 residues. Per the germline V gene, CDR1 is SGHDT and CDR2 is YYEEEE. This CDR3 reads CASSLIGDRAYEQYF. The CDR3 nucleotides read TGTGCCAGCAGCTTAATCGGGGACAGGGCCTACGAGCAGTACTTC.

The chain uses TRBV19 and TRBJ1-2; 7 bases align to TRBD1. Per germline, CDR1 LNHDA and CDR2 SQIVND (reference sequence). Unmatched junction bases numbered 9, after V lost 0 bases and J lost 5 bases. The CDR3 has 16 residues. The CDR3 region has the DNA TGTGCCAGTAGTATAGATGGATCAGGGACAGAGTATGGCTACACCTTC. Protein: CASSIDGSGTEYGYTF. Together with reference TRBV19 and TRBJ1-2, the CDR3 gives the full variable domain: DGGITQSPKYLFRKEGQNVTLSCEQNLNHDAMYWYRQDPGQGLRLIYYSQIVNDFQKGDIAEGYSVSREKKESFPLTVTSAQKNPTAFYLCASSIDGSGTEYGYTFGSGTRLTVV.

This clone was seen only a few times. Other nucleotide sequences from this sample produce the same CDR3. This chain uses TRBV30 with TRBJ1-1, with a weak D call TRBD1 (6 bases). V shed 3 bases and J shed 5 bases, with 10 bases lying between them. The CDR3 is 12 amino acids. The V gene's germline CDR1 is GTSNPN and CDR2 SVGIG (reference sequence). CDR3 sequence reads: CAWRGGGTEAFF. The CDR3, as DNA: TGTGCCTGGAGGGGAGGGGGGACTGAAGCTTTCTTT.

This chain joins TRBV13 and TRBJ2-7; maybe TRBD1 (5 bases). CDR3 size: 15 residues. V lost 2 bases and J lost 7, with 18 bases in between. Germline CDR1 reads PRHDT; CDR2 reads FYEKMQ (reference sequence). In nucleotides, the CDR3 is TGTGCCAGCAGCTTAAGGACAAATGGGTGGGGAGAGCAGTACTTC. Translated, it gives CASSLRTNGWGEQYF.